This T cell receptor beta chain is from a study of shared clonotypes between healthy human individuals. Germline values: CDR1 SGHNT, CDR2 YYREEE (reference sequence). This CDR3 contains 14 residues. V was cut by 2 bases and J by 4 bases, with 12 bases left in between. Broader study findings: An expected dependence of interdonor clonotype sharing on sequencing depth was noted.

On this clone: Its antigen is not known.

Nashville, Tennessee was home to all donors, each a Caucasian adult. Evenly divided among several immunoSEQ plates was the genomic DNA of each subset. Libraries were prepared by immunoSEQ multiplex PCR; TCRdb keeps only in-frame clonotypes and omits some of them. The data hold more than 1.2 million clones, with approximately 98.5% observed a single time. The chain is built from TRBV5-4 and TRBJ2-5; D unresolved. The sequence was obtained from a man aged 30-40 years in good health. Sequenced input: naive CD4+ T cells sorted from blood. As for subset: CD45RA+ positively selected. The CDR3 DNA reads as TGTGCCAGCAGCTTACAGATCACCTCAGAGACCCAGTACTTC. Residues: CASSLQITSETQYF. Combining the CDR3 with reference TRBV5-4 and TRBJ2-5 gives the whole variable domain ETGVTQSPTHLIKTRGQQVTLRCSSQSGHNTVSWYQQALGQGPQFIFQYYREEENGRGNFPPRFSGLQFPNYSSELNVNALELDDSALYLCASSLQITSETQYFGPGTRLLVL.